The T cell receptor beta chain under discussion was sequenced for a study of CD8 T cells in ankylosing spondylitis (dated by TCRdb to 2015 to 2018). Background on the whole study: The study profiled T cell receptor beta repertoires in healthy donors and ankylosing spondylitis patients to find disease-linked TCR variants. The full study cohort comprised 20 to 25 ankylosing spondylitis patients and 85 to 120 healthy donors. Peripheral blood was sampled, and synovial fluid was also collected from ankylosing spondylitis patients.

Sequenced using an Illumina HiSeq 2500. Quantitative 5'-RACE with molecular barcodes was the method used to prepare the TCR beta libraries. The original methods were these. To identify disease-linked TCR variants, a new computational method was used, one built on a probabilistic model of VDJ rearrangement. TCRdb itself trimmed the public reads at Q25 with fastp, ran MiXCR and retained productive beta chains. Rows are combined by CDR3 protein, so each entry shows the most common genes and DNA. The authors' filters were not applied to this entry. This sample lists some 120,000 distinct CDR3 sequences; 7% were detected once. The ten largest clones capture more than 10% of the sample. The investigation overall reported the following: The disease-linked clones showed a CD8+ phenotype and occurred at relatively low frequencies in peripheral blood. A TCR beta motif made up of about eight highly homologous amino acid variants appeared to be characteristic of blood from ankylosing spondylitis patients. The disease-linked clones were reported as significantly enriched in matched synovial fluid samples from ankylosing spondylitis patients. Some TCR beta motif variants had previously been reported in synovial fluid and blood of reactive arthritis patients, which suggested common disease-initiation mechanisms.

CDR1 and CDR2 (SNHLY, FYNNEI) derive from the germline V gene. Including cysteine and phenylalanine, the CDR3 has 14 amino acids. Only the CDR3 region is kept as DNA, spanning 42 bases read in frame from base 1. The trim is 0 bases for V and 6 bases for J, with a gap of 11 bases between the germline ends. In its sample, this clonotype was seen many times. Its binding antigen is unknown. Base-call qualities are not available, and no considerably larger clone is one nucleotide away. This TCR came from a male donor with ankylosing spondylitis or in good health (not recorded which). Recombination connected TRBV2 to TRBJ1-2, with no confident D gene call. The specimen sequenced was blood, either unsorted or a sorted T cell fraction (not recorded which). The CDR3 amino acid sequence is: CASSEAGQKNGYTF. The sequenced DNA: TGTGCCAGCAGTGAAGCTGGCCAGAAGAATGGCTACACCTTC.